This record looks at one TCR beta chain sequence and its context. The template was total RNA from unfractionated whole blood. Trimming cost V 4 bases and J 6 bases; bases outside gene matches: 9. CDR3 length: 16 amino acids. Germline CDR1 reads SNHLY; CDR2 reads FYNNEI. These data are taken from a study of human T cells and chemical hapten exposure. Study-level information: Mainly, slight library volume differences in the pool made TCR yields vary.

Individual cDNA molecules in this library carried unique molecular identifiers. Original methodology: About 97,000 TCRs per sample was the median, with a range of roughly 23,224 to 690,600. TCRdb itself ran the reads through MiXCR, one entry per CDR3 protein. TCRdb assigned the V and J calls; the authors' analysis was not used. The sample lists about 120,000 distinct CDR3 sequences, approximately 9% occurring once. The genes are TRBV2 and TRBJ2-6; 7 bases fit TRBD1. The sample was whole blood. The sequence was obtained from a human donor in good health. Some clones in this sample may be carry-over from other donors' samples. The CDR3 reads CASSVQGVTLANVLTF. Written as DNA, the CDR3 is TGTGCCAGCAGTGTGCAGGGGGTAACTCTGGCCAACGTCCTGACTTTC.